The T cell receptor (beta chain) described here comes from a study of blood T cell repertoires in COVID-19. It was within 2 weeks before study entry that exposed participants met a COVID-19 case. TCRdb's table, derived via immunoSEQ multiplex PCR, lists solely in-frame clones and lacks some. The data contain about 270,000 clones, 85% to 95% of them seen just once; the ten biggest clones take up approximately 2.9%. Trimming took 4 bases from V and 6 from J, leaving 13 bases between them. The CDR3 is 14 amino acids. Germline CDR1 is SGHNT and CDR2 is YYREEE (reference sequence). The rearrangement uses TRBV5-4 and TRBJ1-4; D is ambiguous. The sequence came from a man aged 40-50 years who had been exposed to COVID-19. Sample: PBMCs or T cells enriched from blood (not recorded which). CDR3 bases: TGTGCCAGCAGCCCAAATTCGGCGGATGAAAAACTGTTTTTT. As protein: CASSPNSADEKLFF. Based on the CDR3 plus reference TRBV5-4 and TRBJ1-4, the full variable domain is ETGVTQSPTHLIKTRGQQVTLRCSSQSGHNTVSWYQQALGQGPQFIFQYYREEENGRGNFPPRFSGLQFPNYSSELNVNALELDDSALYLCASSPNSADEKLFFGSGTQLSVL.